One sample yielded the 15 T cell receptor beta chains listed below, sequenced in a study of OX40 agonist ivuxolimab in advanced cancers. The repertoire was sequenced with immunoSEQ multiplex PCR; TCRdb's copy has only in-frame clones and lacks some. Of approximately 54,000 clones in the sample, approximately 90% were seen once. Sequenced material: CD4+ or CD8+ T cells sorted from blood, taken in a trial of the OX40 agonist ivuxolimab. All receptors derive from an adult with an advanced solid tumor such as melanoma, head and neck, liver or kidney cancer.

This rearrangement joins TRBV7-9 to TRBJ2-1; D gene unclear. The CDR3 length is 14 residues. V lost 5 bases, J lost 7 bases, and 15 bases lay in between. Germline loops: CDR1 SEHNR, CDR2 FQNEAQ (reference sequence). Written as DNA, the CDR3 is TGTGCCAGCAGCCTTCAGAGCGCTGGGAATGAGCAGTTCTTC. Translation gives CASSLQSAGNEQFF.

The chain employs TRBV5-4 and TRBJ2-7; D gene ambiguous. Germline V gives CDR1 SGHNT, CDR2 YYREEE (reference sequence). Trimming took 3 bases from V and 3 from J, leaving 7 bases between them. The CDR3 loop spans 12 amino acids. CDR3 sequence (DNA): TGTGCCAGCAGCTGGAACAGCTACGAGCAGTACTTC. It is translated as CASSWNSYEQYF.

The V gene is TRBV7-9, the J gene TRBJ2-5, with unresolved D. Trimming cost V 7 bases and J 3 bases, with 6 bases left between them. Germline V lookup: CDR1 SEHNR, CDR2 FQNEAQ (reference sequence). CDR3 length: 11 amino acids. CDR3 region: CASTDEETQYF. The CDR3, as DNA: TGTGCCAGCACCGACGAAGAGACCCAGTACTTC.

This chain uses TRBV4-3 with TRBJ1-3; D not resolved. Per the germline V gene, CDR1 is LGHNA and CDR2 is YSLEER. The V end lost 2 bases, the J end lost 3 bases, and 11 bases lay between the germline ends. CDR3 length equals 15 residues. CDR3 amino acids: CASSQYPGFGNTIYF. As DNA, the CDR3 is TGCGCCAGCAGCCAATATCCCGGATTTGGAAACACCATATATTTT.

The rearrangement uses TRBV19 and TRBJ1-5, with 9 bases aligning to TRBD1. The CDR3 spans 16 residues. The germline CDR1 and CDR2 sequences are LNHDA and SQIVND (reference sequence). Trimming cost V 4 bases and J 6 bases; bases outside gene matches: 10. DNA for the CDR3: TGTGCCAGTAGTACCCAGACAGGGGGACCTACTCAGCCCCAGCATTTT. Its protein is CASSTQTGGPTQPQHF.

The chain joins TRBV9 to TRBJ2-7; D may be TRBD1 or TRBD2 (5 bases each). The CDR3 has 17 residues. With 0 bases removed from V and 5 bases from J, the gap between germline ends came to 21 bases. CDR1 is SGDLS, CDR2 YYNGEE, per germline. The CDR3 protein is CASSVGVRTGTYDEQYF. The CDR3 DNA reads as TGTGCCAGCAGCGTAGGGGTCCGGACCGGGACCTACGACGAGCAGTACTTC. Based on the CDR3 plus reference TRBV9 and TRBJ2-7, the full variable domain is DSGVTQTPKHLITATGQRVTLRCSPRSGDLSVYWYQQSLDQGLQFLIQYYNGEERAKGNILERFSAQQFPDLHSELNLSSLELGDSALYFCASSVGVRTGTYDEQYFGPGTRLTVT.

The genes are TRBV9 and TRBJ2-1; the match to TRBD2 covers 8 bases. Germline V gene lookup returns CDR1 SGDLS and CDR2 YYNGEE. The CDR3 totals 15 residues. With V trimmed by 7 bases and J by 2 bases, 8 bases remained unmatched. The CDR3 nucleotides read TGTGCCAGCGGTCCGGGCGGGAGGACCTACAATGAGCAGTTCTTC. Protein sequence: CASGPGGRTYNEQFF.

This chain connects TRBV21-1 to TRBJ1-1. TRBV21-1 represents a pseudogene. The CDR3 is 17 residues long. The CDR3: CASSKELGWEVNTEAFF. The DNA for the CDR3 is TGTGCCAGCAGCAAGGAACTGGGATGGGAAGTGAACACTGAAGCTTTCTTT.

The chain recombines TRBV6-6 with TRBJ1-1; D ambiguous. The CDR3 length is 14 residues. Germline lookup yields CDR1 MNHNY and CDR2 SVGAGI (reference sequence). The V end lost 0 bases, the J end lost 4 bases, and 9 bases lay between the germline ends. The CDR3 sequence is CASSYSPGPTEAFF. The CDR3 DNA follows: TGTGCCAGCAGTTACTCCCCAGGACCCACTGAAGCTTTCTTT.

The CDR3 DNA reads as TGTGCCTGCAGGGGGCTTGGCTATGGCTACACCTTC. It specifies CACRGLGYGYTF. This chain uses TRBV30 with TRBJ1-2, with 8 positions matching TRBD1. The CDR3 is 12 amino acids. J was trimmed by 4 bases and V by 6 bases; bases with no gene match: 4. Germline V gives CDR1 GTSNPN, CDR2 SVGIG (reference sequence).

The chain combines TRBV9 with TRBJ1-2, with 9 nucleotides matching TRBD1. CDR3 length: 16 residues. The V gene end was trimmed by 3 bases and the J gene end by 8 bases; junction bases not matched to a gene: 14. Germline-derived CDR1 and CDR2 are SGDLS and YYNGEE. CDR3 region: CASSGTGGSLRLGYTF. In DNA form, the CDR3 reads TGTGCCAGCAGCGGTACAGGGGGCTCTTTACGTCTCGGCTACACCTTC.

The rearrangement links TRBV19 to TRBJ2-7; 8 positions match TRBD1. The trim removed 3 bases at V and 3 bases at J, leaving 10 bases unmatched. The germline gives CDR1 LNHDA, CDR2 SQIVND (reference sequence). CDR3 size: 16 residues. CDR3 in amino acids: CASSILGAGGIYEQYF. The CDR3 DNA reads TGTGCCAGTAGTATCCTCGGGGCAGGGGGCATCTACGAGCAGTACTTC.

The rearrangement links TRBV6-5 to TRBJ1-1; 7 bases are a match to TRBD1. Unmatched junction bases numbered 2, after V lost 0 bases and J lost 1 base. CDR3 length: 15 amino acids. Germline-derived CDR1 and CDR2 are MNHEY and SVGAGI. The DNA of the CDR3 is TGTGCCAGCAGTTACTCGACAGGGACGAACACTGAAGCTTTCTTT. Its translation is CASSYSTGTNTEAFF.

The chain employs TRBV7-8 and TRBJ1-1; D may be TRBD1 (5 bases). CDR3 length: 18 amino acids. The V gene's germline CDR1 is SGHVS and CDR2 FQNEAQ. V was trimmed by 4 bases and J by 0 bases, leaving 21 bases between them. CDR3 sequence (DNA): TGTGCCAGCAGCTCCCCCGGGACCCAAGCAGGTGTGAACACTGAAGCTTTCTTT. It specifies CASSSPGTQAGVNTEAFF.

With respect to this clone: Since no conserved phenylalanine or tryptophan closes the CDR3, a read error is the likely cause. The chain uses TRBV6-5 and TRBJ1-1; D not certain. This CDR3 is 15 amino acids long. The germline V gene has CDR1 MNHEY and CDR2 SVGAGI. V gave up 6 bases and J gave up 5 bases, with 19 bases separating them. The CDR3 is CASSYDGVAETEAFL. In DNA form, the CDR3 reads TGTGCCAGCAGCTACGACGGGGTGGCCGAAACTGAAGCTTTCCTT.